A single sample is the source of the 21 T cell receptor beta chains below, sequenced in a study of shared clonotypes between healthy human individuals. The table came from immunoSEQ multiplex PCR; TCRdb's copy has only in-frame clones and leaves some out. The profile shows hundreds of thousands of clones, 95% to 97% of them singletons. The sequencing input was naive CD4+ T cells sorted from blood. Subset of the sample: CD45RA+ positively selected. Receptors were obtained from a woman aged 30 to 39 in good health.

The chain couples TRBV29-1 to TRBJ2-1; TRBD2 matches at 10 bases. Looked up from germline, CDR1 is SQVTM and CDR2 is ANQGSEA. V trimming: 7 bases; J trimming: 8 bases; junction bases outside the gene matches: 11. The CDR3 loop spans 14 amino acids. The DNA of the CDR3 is TGCAGCGCTTCAGGTAGCGGGAGGAGCTATGAGCAGTTCTTC. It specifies CSASGSGRSYEQFF.

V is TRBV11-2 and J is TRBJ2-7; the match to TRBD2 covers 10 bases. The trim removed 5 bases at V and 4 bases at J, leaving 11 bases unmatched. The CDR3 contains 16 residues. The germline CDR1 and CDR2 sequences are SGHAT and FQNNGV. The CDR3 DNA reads TGTGCCAGCAGCGCCCGGCCAGCGGGAGGGCCATACGAGCAGTACTTC. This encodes CASSARPAGGPYEQYF.

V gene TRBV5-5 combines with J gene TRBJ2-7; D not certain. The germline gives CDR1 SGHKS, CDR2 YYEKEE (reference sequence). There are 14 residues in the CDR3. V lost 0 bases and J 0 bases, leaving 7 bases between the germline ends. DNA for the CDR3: TGTGCCAGCAGCTTGGATATCCCCTCCTACGAGCAGTACTTC. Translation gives CASSLDIPSYEQYF.

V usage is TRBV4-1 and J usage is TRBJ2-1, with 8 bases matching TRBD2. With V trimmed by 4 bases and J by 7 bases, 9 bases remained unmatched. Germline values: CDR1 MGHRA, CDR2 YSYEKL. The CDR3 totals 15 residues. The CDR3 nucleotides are TGCGCCAGCAGCCGAGCGGAGCGGGAGAGGAATGAGCAGTTCTTC. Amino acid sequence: CASSRAERERNEQFF.

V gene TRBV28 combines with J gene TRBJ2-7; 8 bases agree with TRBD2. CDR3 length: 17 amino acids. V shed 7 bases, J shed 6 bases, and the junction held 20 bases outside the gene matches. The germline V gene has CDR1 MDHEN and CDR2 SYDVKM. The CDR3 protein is CASTLGGVGGRRPEQYF. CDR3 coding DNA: TGTGCCAGCACCCTTGGTGGGGTGGGCGGGAGGCGCCCCGAGCAGTACTTC.

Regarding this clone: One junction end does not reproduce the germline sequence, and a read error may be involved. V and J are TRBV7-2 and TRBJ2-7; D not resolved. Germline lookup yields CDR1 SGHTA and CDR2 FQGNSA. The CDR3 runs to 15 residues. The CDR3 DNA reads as TGTGCCAGCAGCCAATCTGCGTCGAGGTTCTACGGGCAGTACTTC. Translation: CASSQSASRFYGQYF.

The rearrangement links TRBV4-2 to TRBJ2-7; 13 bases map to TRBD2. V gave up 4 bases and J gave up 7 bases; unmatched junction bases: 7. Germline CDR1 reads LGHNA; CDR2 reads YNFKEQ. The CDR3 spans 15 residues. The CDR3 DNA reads TGTGCCAGCAGCCTCGGACTAGCGGGAGTGATAGAGCAGTACTTC. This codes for CASSLGLAGVIEQYF.

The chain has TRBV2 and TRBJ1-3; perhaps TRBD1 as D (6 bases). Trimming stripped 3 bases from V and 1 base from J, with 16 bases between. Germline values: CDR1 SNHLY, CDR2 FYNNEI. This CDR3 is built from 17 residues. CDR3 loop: CASSDPQGTGSGNTIYF. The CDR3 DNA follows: TGTGCCAGCAGTGATCCTCAGGGGACCGGATCTGGAAACACCATATATTTT. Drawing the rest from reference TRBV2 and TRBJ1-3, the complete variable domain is EPEVTQTPSHQVTQMGQEVILRCVPISNHLYFYWYRQILGQKVEFLVSFYNNEISEKSEIFDDQFSVERPDGSNFTLKIRSTKLEDSAMYFCASSDPQGTGSGNTIYFGEGSWLTVV.

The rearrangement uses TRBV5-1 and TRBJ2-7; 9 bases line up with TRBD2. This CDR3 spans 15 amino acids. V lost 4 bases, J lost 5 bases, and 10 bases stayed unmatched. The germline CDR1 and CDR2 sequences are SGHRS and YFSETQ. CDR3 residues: CASSRNSGRGHEQYF. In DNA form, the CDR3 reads TGCGCCAGCAGCAGGAATAGCGGGAGAGGCCACGAGCAGTACTTC.

The CDR3 DNA reads TGTGCCAGCAGCTTAGAAACCGGGGAGCTGTTTTTT. Translating it yields CASSLETGELFF. The chain combines TRBV7-9 with TRBJ2-2; D ambiguous. CDR1 is SEHNR and CDR2 is FQNEAQ in the germline V gene (reference sequence). The V end was cut by 1 base, the J end by 5 bases, with 2 bases between. This CDR3 region has 12 residues. The variable domain in full, completed from reference TRBV7-9 and TRBJ2-2, reads DTGVSQNPRHKITKRGQNVTFRCDPISEHNRLYWYRQTLGQGPEFLTYFQNEAQLEKSRLLSDRFSAERPKGSFSTLEIQRTEQGDSAMYLCASSLETGELFFGEGSRLTVL.

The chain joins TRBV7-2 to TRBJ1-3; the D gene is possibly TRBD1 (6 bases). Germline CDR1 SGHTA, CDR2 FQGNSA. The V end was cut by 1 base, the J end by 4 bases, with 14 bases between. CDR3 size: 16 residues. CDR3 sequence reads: CASSLVKGGSGNTIYF. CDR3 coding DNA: TGTGCCAGCAGCTTAGTCAAAGGGGGTTCCGGAAACACCATATATTTT.

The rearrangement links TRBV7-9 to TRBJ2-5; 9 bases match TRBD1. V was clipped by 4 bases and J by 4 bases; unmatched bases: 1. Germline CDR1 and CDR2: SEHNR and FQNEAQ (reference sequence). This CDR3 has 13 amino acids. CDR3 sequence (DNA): TGTGCCAGCAGCTGGGGACAGGGAGAGACCCAGTACTTC. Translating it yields CASSWGQGETQYF.

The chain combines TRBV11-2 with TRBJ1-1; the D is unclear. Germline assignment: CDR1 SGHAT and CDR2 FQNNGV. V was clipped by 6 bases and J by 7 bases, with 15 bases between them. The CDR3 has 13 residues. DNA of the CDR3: TGTGCCAGCAGACCCAGCGGCGCACATGAAGCTTTCTTT. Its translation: CASRPSGAHEAFF.

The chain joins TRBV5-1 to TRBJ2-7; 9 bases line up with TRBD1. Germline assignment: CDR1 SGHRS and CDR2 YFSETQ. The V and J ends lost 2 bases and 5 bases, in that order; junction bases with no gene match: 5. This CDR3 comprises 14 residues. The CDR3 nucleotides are TGCGCCAGCAGCTTTGGGACAGGGAGTCACGAGCAGTACTTC. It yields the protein CASSFGTGSHEQYF.

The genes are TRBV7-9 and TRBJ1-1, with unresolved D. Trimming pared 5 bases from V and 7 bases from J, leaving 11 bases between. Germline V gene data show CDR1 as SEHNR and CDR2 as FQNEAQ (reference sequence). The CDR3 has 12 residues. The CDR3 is CASSPPGSEAFF. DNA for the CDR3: TGTGCCAGCAGCCCCCCCGGGAGTGAAGCTTTCTTT.

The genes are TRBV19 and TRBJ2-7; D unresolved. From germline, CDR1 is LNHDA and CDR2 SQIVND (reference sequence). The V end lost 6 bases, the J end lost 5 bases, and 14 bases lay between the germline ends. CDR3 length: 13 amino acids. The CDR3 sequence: CASRPGHVDEQYF. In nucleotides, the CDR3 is TGTGCCAGTAGACCGGGTCATGTTGACGAGCAGTACTTC.

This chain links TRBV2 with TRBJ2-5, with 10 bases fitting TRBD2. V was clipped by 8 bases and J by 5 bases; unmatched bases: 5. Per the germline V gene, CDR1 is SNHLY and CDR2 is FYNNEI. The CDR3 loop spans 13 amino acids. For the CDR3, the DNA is TGTGCCAGCCTAGCGGGAGTAGTGGAGACCCAGTACTTC. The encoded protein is CASLAGVVETQYF.

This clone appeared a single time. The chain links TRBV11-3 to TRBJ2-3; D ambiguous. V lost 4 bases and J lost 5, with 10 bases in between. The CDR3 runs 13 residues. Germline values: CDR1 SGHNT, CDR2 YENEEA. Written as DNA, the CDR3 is TGTGCCAGCAGCTCCTCACGGAAAGATACGCAGTATTTT. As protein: CASSSSRKDTQYF.

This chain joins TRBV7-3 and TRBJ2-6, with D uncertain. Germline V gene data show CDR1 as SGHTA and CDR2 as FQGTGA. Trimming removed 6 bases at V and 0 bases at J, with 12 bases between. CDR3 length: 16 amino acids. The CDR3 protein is CASSQQWGSGANVLTF. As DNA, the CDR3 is TGTGCCAGCAGTCAACAGTGGGGCTCTGGGGCCAACGTCCTGACTTTC.

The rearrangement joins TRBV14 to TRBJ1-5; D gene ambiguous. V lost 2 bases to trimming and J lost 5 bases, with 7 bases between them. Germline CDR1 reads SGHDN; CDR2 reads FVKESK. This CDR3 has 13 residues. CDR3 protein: CASSQYTDQPQHF. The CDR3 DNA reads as TGTGCCAGCAGCCAATATACCGATCAGCCCCAGCATTTT.

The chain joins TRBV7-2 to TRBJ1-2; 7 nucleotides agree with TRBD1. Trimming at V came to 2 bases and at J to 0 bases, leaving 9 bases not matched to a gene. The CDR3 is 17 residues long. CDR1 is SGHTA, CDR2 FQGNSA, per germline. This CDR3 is CASSLSGTANSNYGYTF. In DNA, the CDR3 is TGTGCCAGCAGCTTATCCGGGACAGCAAATTCTAACTATGGCTACACCTTC.